The entry below describes one T cell receptor beta chain. Seattle patients were enrolled while actively infected and followed longitudinally. This sample stems from a study of blood T cell repertoires in COVID-19. In the authors' workflow: The assay estimated nucleated cells by amplifying reference gene primers. TCRdb's table, derived via immunoSEQ multiplex PCR, lists solely in-frame clones and lacks some. V and J calls and clone size are as listed in that table; D and trimming were resolved from the DNA. The table includes about 180,000 clones, roughly 84% detected once. Sequencing input: peripheral blood. This sequence was found in a person aged 70 to 85 with COVID-19, enrolled during active disease.

CDR3 sequence (DNA): TGTGCCAGCAGCTTGCCCCTCTCCTGGGGGCAAGATACGCAGTATTTT. Its protein is CASSLPLSWGQDTQYF. The chain couples TRBV7-3 to TRBJ2-3; tentatively, D is TRBD1 (6 bases). The CDR3 runs 16 residues. Germline V gene data show CDR1 as SGHTA and CDR2 as FQGTGA. V shed 3 bases and J shed 5 bases, with 18 bases lying between them. Full variable domain (missing parts from reference TRBV7-3 and TRBJ2-3): GAGVSQTPSNKVTEKGKYVELRCDPISGHTALYWYRQSLGQGPEFLIYFQGTGAADDSGLPNDRFFAVRPEGSVSTLKIQRTERGDSAVYLCASSLPLSWGQDTQYFGPGTRLTVL.